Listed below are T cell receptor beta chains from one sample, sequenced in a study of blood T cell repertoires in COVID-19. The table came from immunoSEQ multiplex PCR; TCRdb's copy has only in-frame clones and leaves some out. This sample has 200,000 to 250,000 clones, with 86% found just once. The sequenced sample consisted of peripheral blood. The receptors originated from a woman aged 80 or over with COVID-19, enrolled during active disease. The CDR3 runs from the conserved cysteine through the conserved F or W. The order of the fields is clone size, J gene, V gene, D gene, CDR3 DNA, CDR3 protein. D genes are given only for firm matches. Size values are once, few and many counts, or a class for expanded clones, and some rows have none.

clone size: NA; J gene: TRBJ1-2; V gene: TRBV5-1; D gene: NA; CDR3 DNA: TGCGCCAGCAGCTTGTTTGAGGAAGGTCCCTATGGCTACACCTTC; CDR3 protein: CASSLFEEGPYGYTF
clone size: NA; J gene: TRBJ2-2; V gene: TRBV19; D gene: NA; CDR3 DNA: TGTGCCAGTAGTATACAGGTCACCGGGGAGCTGTTTTTT; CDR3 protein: CASSIQVTGELFF
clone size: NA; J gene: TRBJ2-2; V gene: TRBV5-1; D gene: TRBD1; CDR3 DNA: TGCGCCAGCAGCTCCCCCGACAGGGGGCTCACCGGGGAGCTGTTTTTT; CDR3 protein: CASSSPDRGLTGELFF
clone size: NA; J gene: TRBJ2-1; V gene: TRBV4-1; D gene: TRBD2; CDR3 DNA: TGCGCCAGCAGCCAAGGGCCGGGACTAGCGGAGGACAATGAGCAGTTCTTC; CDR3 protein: CASSQGPGLAEDNEQFF
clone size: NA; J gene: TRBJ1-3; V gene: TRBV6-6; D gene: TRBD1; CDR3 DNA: TGTGCCAGCAGTTCTAAGGGGGCGGCTGGAAACACCATATATTTT; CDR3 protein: CASSSKGAAGNTIYF
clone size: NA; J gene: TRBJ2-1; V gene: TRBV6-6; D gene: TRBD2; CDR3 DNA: TGTGCCAGCCCGGGACTAGCAACCTACAATGAGCAGTTCTTC; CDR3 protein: CASPGLATYNEQFF
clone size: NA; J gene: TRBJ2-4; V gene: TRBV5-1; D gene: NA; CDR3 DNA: TGCGCCAGCAGCTTTTACAGTTTAGCCAAAAACATTCAGTACTTC; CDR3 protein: CASSFYSLAKNIQYF
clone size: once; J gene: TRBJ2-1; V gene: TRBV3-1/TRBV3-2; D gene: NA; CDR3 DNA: TGTGCCAGCAGCCCGGGACACTCCTACAATGAGCAGTTCTTC; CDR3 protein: CASSPGHSYNEQFF
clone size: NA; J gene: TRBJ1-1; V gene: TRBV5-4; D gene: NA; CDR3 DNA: TGTGCCAGCAGCTTGGCCAGTGTGAACACTGAAGCTTTCTTT; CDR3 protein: CASSLASVNTEAFF
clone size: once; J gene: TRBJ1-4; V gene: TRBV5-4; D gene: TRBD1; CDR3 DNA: TGTGCCAGCAGCTTGACAGGGGCGCCATATGAAAAACTGTTTTTT; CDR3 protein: CASSLTGAPYEKLFF
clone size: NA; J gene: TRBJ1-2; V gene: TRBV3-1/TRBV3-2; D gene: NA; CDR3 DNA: TGTGCCAGCAGCCAAGCAGGAGGGACCTATGGCTACACCTTC; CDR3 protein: CASSQAGGTYGYTF
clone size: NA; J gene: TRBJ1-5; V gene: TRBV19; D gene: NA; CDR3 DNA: TGTGCCAGTAGCGCCGTACATAATAGCAATCAGCCCCAGCATTTT; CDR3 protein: CASSAVHNSNQPQHF
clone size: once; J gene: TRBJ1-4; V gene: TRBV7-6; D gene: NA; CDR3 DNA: TGTGCCAGCAGCTTAGGCCCGGTGGGCGAAAAACTGTTTTTT; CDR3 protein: CASSLGPVGEKLFF
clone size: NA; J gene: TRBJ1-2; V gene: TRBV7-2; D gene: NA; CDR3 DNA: TGTGCCAGCAGCTTAGAACAGGGCTATGGCTACACCTTC; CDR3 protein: CASSLEQGYGYTF
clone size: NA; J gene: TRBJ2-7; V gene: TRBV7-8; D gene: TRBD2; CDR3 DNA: TGTGCCAGCAGACCCGGGACTAGCGGGGTCGGCGAGCAGTACTTC; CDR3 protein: CASRPGTSGVGEQYF
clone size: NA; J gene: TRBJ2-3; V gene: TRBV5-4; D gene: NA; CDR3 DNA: TGTGCCAGCAGCCCCGGGGGACTCTACACAGATACGCAGTATTTT; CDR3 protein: CASSPGGLYTDTQYF
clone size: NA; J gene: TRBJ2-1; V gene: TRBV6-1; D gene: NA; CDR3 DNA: TGTGCCAGCAGTGAACAGGAGGGGCTGGGTGAGCAGTTCTTC; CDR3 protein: CASSEQEGLGEQFF
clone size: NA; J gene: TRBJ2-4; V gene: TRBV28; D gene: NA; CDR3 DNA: TGTGCCAGCAGTTTACCAGTTGAGGACATTCAGTACTTC; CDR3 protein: CASSLPVEDIQYF
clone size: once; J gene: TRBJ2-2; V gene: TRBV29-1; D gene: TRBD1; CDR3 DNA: TGCAGCGTGGCCGGGACAGTTACGAACACCGGGGAGCTGTTTTTT; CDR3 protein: CSVAGTVTNTGELFF
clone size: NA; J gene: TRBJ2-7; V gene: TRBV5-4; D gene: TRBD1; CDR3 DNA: TGTGCCAGCAGCCCGGAGGTTGGACAGGGGCACTTC; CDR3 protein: CASSPEVGQGHF
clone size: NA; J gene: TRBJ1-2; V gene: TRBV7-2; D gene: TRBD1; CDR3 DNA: TGTGCCAGCAGCTTAGGGGCAGGGGGTTCCTACACCTTC; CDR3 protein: CASSLGAGGSYTF
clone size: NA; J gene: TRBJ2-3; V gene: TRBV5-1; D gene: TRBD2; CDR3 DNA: TGCGCCAGCAGCTTGGAAAGCGGGGGCACAGATACGCAGTATTTT; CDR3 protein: CASSLESGGTDTQYF
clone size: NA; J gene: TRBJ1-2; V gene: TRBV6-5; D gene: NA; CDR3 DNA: TGTGCCAGCAGTTTGACAGATAACTATGGCTACACCTTC; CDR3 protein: CASSLTDNYGYTF
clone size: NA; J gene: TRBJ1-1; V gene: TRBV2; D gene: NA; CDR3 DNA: TGTGCCAGCAGTGCCAGTCGGGGAAGGAACACTGAAGCTTTCTTT; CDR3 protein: CASSASRGRNTEAFF
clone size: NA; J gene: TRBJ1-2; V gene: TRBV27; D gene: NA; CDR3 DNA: TGTGCCAGCAGTTTCGGTCGCGACTATGGCTACACCTTC; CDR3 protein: CASSFGRDYGYTF
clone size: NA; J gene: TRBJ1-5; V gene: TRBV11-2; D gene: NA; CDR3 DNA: TGTGCCAGCAGCCCGGGGGTGGCGGGCGGTCAGCCCCAGCATTTT; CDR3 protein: CASSPGVAGGQPQHF
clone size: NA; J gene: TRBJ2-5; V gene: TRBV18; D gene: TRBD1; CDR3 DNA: TGTGCCAGCTCACGCCGGGACAGGGGAGAGACCCAGTACTTC; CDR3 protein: CASSRRDRGETQYF
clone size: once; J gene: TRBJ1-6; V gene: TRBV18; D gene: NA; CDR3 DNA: TGTGCCAGCTCAACGGACAGATCCAATAATTCACCCCTCCACTTT; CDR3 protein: CASSTDRSNNSPLHF
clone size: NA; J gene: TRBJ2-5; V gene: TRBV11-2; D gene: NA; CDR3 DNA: TGTGCCAGCAGCCCGGGGACTCTACAAGAGACCCAGTACTTC; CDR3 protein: CASSPGTLQETQYF
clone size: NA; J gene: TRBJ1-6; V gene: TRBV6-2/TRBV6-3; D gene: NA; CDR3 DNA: TGTGCCAGCAGCAAGTTCAACGGGGGGGCAAGGTCACCCCTCCACTTT; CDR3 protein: CASSKFNGGARSPLHF
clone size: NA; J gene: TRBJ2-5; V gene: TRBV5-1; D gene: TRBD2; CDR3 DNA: TGCGCCAGCAGCTTGGCTAGCGGGGGGCCCGAGACCCAGTACTTC; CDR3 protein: CASSLASGGPETQYF
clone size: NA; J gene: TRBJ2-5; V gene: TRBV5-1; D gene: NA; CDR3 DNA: TGCGCCAGCAGCGTCCCGTTAGAGACCCAGTACTTC; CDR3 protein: CASSVPLETQYF
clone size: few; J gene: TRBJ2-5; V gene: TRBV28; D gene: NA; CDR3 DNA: TGTGCCAGCAGGCTCCAAGGAGGGGAGACCCAGTACTTC; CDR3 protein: CASRLQGGETQYF
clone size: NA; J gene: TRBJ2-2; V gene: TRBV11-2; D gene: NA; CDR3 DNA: TGTGCCAGCAGCTTTACAGGCTCCGGGGAGCTGTTTTTT; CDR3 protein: CASSFTGSGELFF
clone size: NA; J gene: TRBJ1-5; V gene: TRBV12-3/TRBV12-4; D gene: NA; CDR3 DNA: TGTGCCAGCAGCTCAGGGGCAAATCAGCCCCAGCATTTT; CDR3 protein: CASSSGANQPQHF
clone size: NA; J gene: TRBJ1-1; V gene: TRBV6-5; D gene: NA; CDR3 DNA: TGTGCCAGCAGGGACAAACAGGGGAACACTGAAGCTTTCTTT; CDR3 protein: CASRDKQGNTEAFF
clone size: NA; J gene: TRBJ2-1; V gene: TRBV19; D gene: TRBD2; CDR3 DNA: TGTGCCAGTAGTATGGGACTAGGCTACAATGAGCAGTTCTTC; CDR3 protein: CASSMGLGYNEQFF
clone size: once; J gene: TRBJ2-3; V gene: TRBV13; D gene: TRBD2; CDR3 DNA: TGTGCCAGCAGCTTAAACGGGGCGGGGGGCACAGATACGCAGTATTTT; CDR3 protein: CASSLNGAGGTDTQYF
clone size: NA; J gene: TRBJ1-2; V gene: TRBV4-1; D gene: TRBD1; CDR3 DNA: TGCGCCAGCAGCCCACAGGGACAGGGGGTTAACTATGGCTACACCTTC; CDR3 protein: CASSPQGQGVNYGYTF
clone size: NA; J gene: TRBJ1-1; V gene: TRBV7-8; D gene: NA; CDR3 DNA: TGTGCCAGCAGCTCCTCTTTCAACACTGAAGCTTTCTTT; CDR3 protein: CASSSSFNTEAFF
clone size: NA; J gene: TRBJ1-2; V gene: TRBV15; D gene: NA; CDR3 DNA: TGTGCCACCGAAAGGGAGATCGGGAATGGCTACACCTTC; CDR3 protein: CATEREIGNGYTF
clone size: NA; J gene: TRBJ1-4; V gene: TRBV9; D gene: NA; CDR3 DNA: TGTGCCAGCAGCCAACCGGGGGTTAATGAAAAACTGTTTTTT; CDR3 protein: CASSQPGVNEKLFF
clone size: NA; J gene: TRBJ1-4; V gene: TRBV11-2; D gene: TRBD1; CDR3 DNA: TGTGCCAGCAGCCCTCGGACAGGGCCTAATGAAAAACTGTTTTTT; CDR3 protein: CASSPRTGPNEKLFF
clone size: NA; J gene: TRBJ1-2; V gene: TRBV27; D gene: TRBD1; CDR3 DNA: TGTGCCAGCAGTCGAGGCGGGACAGTAATGAGTAGTGGCTACACCTTC; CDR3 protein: CASSRGGTVMSSGYTF
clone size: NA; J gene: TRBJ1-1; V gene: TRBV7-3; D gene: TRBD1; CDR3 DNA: TGTGCCAGCAGCTTGGGACAGGCGACCACTGAAGCTTTCTTT; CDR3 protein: CASSLGQATTEAFF
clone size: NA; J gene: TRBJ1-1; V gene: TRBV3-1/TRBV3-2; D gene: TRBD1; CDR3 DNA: TGTGCCAGCAGCCAAGCCGGGACAGGGAGCACTGAAGCTTTCTTT; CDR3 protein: CASSQAGTGSTEAFF
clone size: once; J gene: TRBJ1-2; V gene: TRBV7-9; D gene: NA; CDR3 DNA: TGTGCCAGCAGCTTAGATGGGGGCGGAGGCTACACCTTC; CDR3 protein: CASSLDGGGGYTF
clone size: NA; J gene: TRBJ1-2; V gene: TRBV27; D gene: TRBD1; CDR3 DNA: TGTGCCAGCAGTCTCGGGACAGGGAGTTACTATGGCTACACCTTC; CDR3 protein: CASSLGTGSYYGYTF